The 29 T cell receptor beta chains listed next were all sequenced from one sample in a study of OX40 agonist ivuxolimab in advanced cancers. The method was immunoSEQ multiplex PCR; TCRdb's version includes in-frame clones alone and lacks a portion of them. The sample yields 60,000 to 80,000 clones, over 80% seen once. Sequenced here: CD4+ or CD8+ T cells sorted from blood, sampled in a trial of the OX40 agonist ivuxolimab. The receptors were gathered from an adult with an advanced solid tumor such as melanoma, head and neck, liver or kidney cancer.

This clone showed up just once. The chain joins TRBV7-8 to TRBJ2-1; 11 nucleotides agree with TRBD2. The CDR3 is 15 amino acids. Germline-derived CDR1 and CDR2 are SGHVS and FQNEAQ. V lost 2 bases to trimming and J lost 8 bases; unmatched junction nucleotides: 5. CDR3 DNA: TGTGCCAGCAGCTTATGGGGACTAGCGGCGGATGAGCAGTTCTTC. It yields the protein CASSLWGLAADEQFF. Full variable domain (remainder filled in from reference TRBV7-8 and TRBJ2-1): GAGVSQSPRYKVAKRGQDVALRCDPISGHVSLFWYQQALGQGPEFLTYFQNEAQLDKSGLPSDRFFAERPEGSVSTLKIQRTQQEDSAVYLCASSLWGLAADEQFFGPGTRLTVL.

The gene calls are TRBV11-2 and TRBJ1-3; a possible D gene is TRBD1 (5 bases). Germline values: CDR1 SGHAT, CDR2 FQNNGV. The length of the CDR3 is 16 residues. Trimming stripped 1 base from V and 0 bases from J, with 10 bases between. The DNA of the CDR3 is TGTGCCAGCAGCTTAGGAGCAGGGATCTCTGGAAACACCATATATTTT. Its protein product is CASSLGAGISGNTIYF.

The rearrangement joins TRBV6-6 to TRBJ2-5, with D uncertain. V gave up 6 bases and J gave up 0 bases, with 11 bases separating them. The CDR3 loop spans 14 amino acids. The germline V gene has CDR1 MNHNY and CDR2 SVGAGI (reference sequence). The CDR3 reads CASSPPLYQETQYF. The CDR3 DNA is TGTGCCAGCAGCCCCCCGTTGTACCAAGAGACCCAGTACTTC.

This clone was recorded once. This chain uses TRBV7-2 with TRBJ2-1; the D gene could be TRBD1 or TRBD2 (6 bases each). Trimming removed 1 base at V and 5 bases at J, with 18 bases between. Looked up from germline, CDR1 is SGHTA and CDR2 is FQGNSA. The CDR3 loop spans 17 amino acids. The DNA of the CDR3 is TGTGCCAGCAGCTTAGAACCCACGGGGGCAGCGAACAATGAGCAGTTCTTC. It is translated as CASSLEPTGAANNEQFF.

The V call is TRBV4-2, the J call TRBJ1-4; TRBD1 aligns across 9 bases. Trimming removed 5 bases from V and 2 bases from J; junction bases left unmatched: 9. The germline gives CDR1 LGHNA, CDR2 YNFKEQ. CDR3 length equals 17 residues. Here the CDR3 reads CASSDRGQGLTNEKLFF. The DNA of the CDR3 is TGTGCCAGCAGCGACCGGGGACAGGGTCTGACTAATGAAAAACTGTTTTTT.

The chain is built from TRBV7-9 and TRBJ1-4; maybe TRBD1 (6 bases). CDR1 is SEHNR and CDR2 is FQNEAQ in the germline V gene (reference sequence). Deletions cut 1 base from V and 7 bases from J, with 10 bases between. The length of the CDR3 is 14 residues. CDR3 amino acids: CASSLGGGVEKLFF. The CDR3 region has the DNA TGTGCCAGCAGCTTAGGAGGGGGGGTTGAAAAACTGTTTTTT.

The chain links TRBV19 to TRBJ1-5, with D uncertain. The CDR3 extends over 15 amino acids. The germline V and J ends were trimmed by 3 bases and 0 bases, with 9 bases remaining between them. CDR1 and CDR2 from the germline V gene are LNHDA and SQIVND (reference sequence). The DNA for the CDR3 is TGTGCCAGTAGTATCCTTCGGGGTAGCAATCAGCCCCAGCATTTT. This translates into CASSILRGSNQPQHF.

This chain uses TRBV6-1 with TRBJ2-1; 10 positions agree with TRBD2. This CDR3 is built from 13 residues. The germline gives CDR1 MNHNS, CDR2 SASEGT. The trim removed 8 bases at V and 2 bases at J, leaving 0 bases unmatched. CDR3 DNA sequence: TGTGCCAGCGGACTAGCGGCCTACAATGAGCAGTTCTTC. It is translated as CASGLAAYNEQFF.

The rearrangement joins TRBV5-4 to TRBJ2-7; D might be TRBD1 (6 bases). Germline V gene data show CDR1 as SGHNT and CDR2 as YYREEE (reference sequence). V lost 3 bases, J lost 3 bases, and 13 bases lay in between. The CDR3 extends over 14 amino acids. The CDR3 DNA reads as TGTGCCAGCAGCTCGGCCGGGACACTCTACGAGCAGTACGTC. Translating it yields CASSSAGTLYEQYV.

CDR3 in amino acids: CASSPGVGGTKQETQYF. The CDR3 DNA follows: TGTGCCAGCAGTCCCGGAGTGGGGGGGACTAAGCAAGAGACCCAGTACTTC. This sequence joins TRBV27 and TRBJ2-5; 7 bases fit TRBD2. This CDR3 has 17 amino acids. The germline gives CDR1 MNHEY, CDR2 SMNVEV (reference sequence). J was trimmed by 2 bases and V by 5 bases; bases with no gene match: 14.

In its sample, this clone was seen once. The V and J genes are TRBV6-5 and TRBJ1-5; maybe TRBD1 (5 bases). Germline V gene data show CDR1 as MNHEY and CDR2 as SVGAGI. The CDR3 extends over 15 amino acids. V shed 5 bases and J shed 6 bases, with 17 bases lying between them. The CDR3, as DNA: TGTGCCAGCAGTCTTACCCGGGGGAGAACTCAGCCCCAGCATTTT. Translation gives CASSLTRGRTQPQHF.

This clone was seen a few times. This chain connects TRBV7-9 to TRBJ1-1; D gene unclear. CDR3 length equals 14 residues. Trimming removed 5 bases from V and 1 base from J, with 11 bases in between. Germline V lookup: CDR1 SEHNR, CDR2 FQNEAQ (reference sequence). The CDR3 region is CASSHEGGNTEAFF. The CDR3, as DNA: TGTGCCAGCAGCCACGAGGGAGGGAACACTGAAGCTTTCTTT.

The rearrangement links TRBV14 to TRBJ2-7, with D possibly TRBD1 on 6 matching bases. V lost 0 bases and J 4 bases, leaving 19 bases between the germline ends. CDR1 is SGHDN, CDR2 FVKESK, per germline. This CDR3 region has 17 residues. This CDR3 is CASSQDSPTGTRYEQYF. In DNA form, the CDR3 reads TGTGCCAGCAGCCAAGATTCTCCAACAGGGACGCGGTACGAGCAGTACTTC.

This clone was counted between two and nine times. The chain employs TRBV2 and TRBJ1-1, with TRBD1 as a possible D gene (5 bases). Germline values: CDR1 SNHLY, CDR2 FYNNEI. The V end was cut by 11 bases, the J end by 3 bases, with 19 bases between. This CDR3 is built from 14 residues. The DNA of the CDR3 is TGTGCCGGGGCTCGGGACGGGGGAGACACTGAAGCTTTCTTT. Amino acids: CAGARDGGDTEAFF.

The V and J genes are TRBV15 and TRBJ2-7; weak D call: TRBD1 (6 bases). Germline V gives CDR1 LNHNV, CDR2 YYDKDF (reference sequence). The CDR3 is 15 residues long. V dropped 5 bases and J dropped 1 base, with 15 bases sitting between them. The CDR3 loop reads CATSASRGGSYEQYF. CDR3 coding DNA: TGTGCCACCAGCGCCTCCCGAGGGGGATCCTACGAGCAGTACTTC.

DNA of the CDR3: TGTGCCAGCAGCCCGCCGGGACAGGGCGTAAATTCACCCCTCCACTTT. Its translation: CASSPPGQGVNSPLHF. V is TRBV7-9 and J is TRBJ1-6, with 9 bases identical to TRBD1. The CDR3 loop spans 16 amino acids. Trimming at V came to 5 bases and at J to 7 bases, leaving 9 bases not matched to a gene. CDR1 SEHNR and CDR2 FQNEAQ come from the germline V gene (reference sequence).

The chain carries TRBV19 and TRBJ1-5; 8 bases line up with TRBD1. The CDR3 runs 17 residues. CDR1 is LNHDA, CDR2 SQIVND, per germline (reference sequence). With V trimmed by 4 bases and J by 0 bases, 8 bases remained unmatched. The CDR3 DNA sequence: TGTGCCAGTAGTACTACAGGGGGGCCAAATAGCAATCAGCCCCAGCATTTT. This encodes CASSTTGGPNSNQPQHF.

The CDR3 DNA reads as TGCGCCAGCAGTGAGCGGGCGTGGCGGAATAATTCACCCCTCCACTTT. This codes for CASSERAWRNNSPLHF. The rearrangement links TRBV10-2 to TRBJ1-6; D gene ambiguous. CDR3 size: 16 residues. Germline values: CDR1 WSHSY, CDR2 SAAADI. Trimming removed 2 bases at V and 5 bases at J, with 13 bases between.

The chain recombines TRBV28 with TRBJ2-2; D possibly corresponds to TRBD1 (6 bases). This CDR3 contains 16 residues. Per germline, CDR1 MDHEN and CDR2 SYDVKM. V was pared by 11 bases and J by 1 base, with 20 bases between. CDR3 in DNA: TGTGCCGCCACAACCAAGACAGGCCAGAACACCGGGGAGCTGTTTTTT. It specifies CAATTKTGQNTGELFF.

The chain employs TRBV7-2 and TRBJ2-3; D may be TRBD1 (6 bases). V dropped 0 bases and J dropped 0 bases, with 7 bases sitting between them. This CDR3 spans 15 amino acids. Per the germline V gene, CDR1 is SGHTA and CDR2 is FQGNSA. The CDR3 bases are TGTGCCAGCAGCTTAGCTAGGGGGAGCACAGATACGCAGTATTTT. This gives the protein CASSLARGSTDTQYF.

This clone was recorded only once. This chain uses TRBV28 with TRBJ2-3; D remains ambiguous. The CDR3 is 16 residues long. CDR1 and CDR2 from the germline V gene are MDHEN and SYDVKM. Trimming pared 2 bases from V and 4 bases from J, leaving 16 bases between. The CDR3: CASSLQASLRADTQYF. The CDR3 coding sequence is TGTGCCAGCAGTTTACAGGCCAGCCTAAGAGCAGATACGCAGTATTTT.

V and J are TRBV5-6 and TRBJ2-5, with 10 bases that match TRBD2. After removal of 1 base from V and 1 base from J, the junction contained 4 bases not matched to a gene. The V gene's germline CDR1 is SGHDT and CDR2 YYEEEE. The CDR3 runs to 16 residues. The CDR3 DNA reads as TGTGCCAGCAGCTTGAGGCTAGCGGGGGCCCAAGAGACCCAGTACTTC. Translating it yields CASSLRLAGAQETQYF.

The chain has TRBV13 and TRBJ2-1; D may correspond to TRBD1 or TRBD2 (5 bases each). The CDR3 has 14 residues. Germline-derived CDR1 and CDR2 are PRHDT and FYEKMQ (reference sequence). V was pared by 2 bases and J by 9 bases, with 14 bases between. This CDR3 reads CASSLSQGRGEQFF. CDR3 DNA: TGTGCCAGCAGCTTAAGTCAGGGACGCGGTGAGCAGTTCTTC.

The chain employs TRBV5-8 and TRBJ2-2, with D uncertain. The ends were cut back, 0 bases at V and 3 bases at J, with 9 bases in the middle. The CDR3 loop spans 15 amino acids. CDR1 is SGHTS and CDR2 is YDEGEE in the germline V gene. CDR3 coding DNA: TGTGCCAGCAGCTTGGAACTATATCACACCGGGGAGCTGTTTTTT. Translation gives CASSLELYHTGELFF.

This sequence joins TRBV19 and TRBJ2-7; tentative D call: TRBD2 (5 bases). This CDR3 comprises 15 residues. Trimming removed 7 bases from V and 2 bases from J, with 18 bases in between. Per the germline V gene, CDR1 is LNHDA and CDR2 is SQIVND (reference sequence). The CDR3 spells CASMDPSGTAYEQYF. The CDR3 nucleotides read TGTGCCAGTATGGACCCCAGCGGCACCGCCTACGAGCAGTACTTC.

The chain has TRBV11-2 and TRBJ2-7, with D possibly matching TRBD2 (5 bases). The CDR3 contains 14 residues. Trimming removed 1 base from V and 2 bases from J, with 9 bases in between. The germline V gene encodes CDR1 SGHAT and CDR2 FQNNGV. The CDR3 protein is CASSLGGIAYEQYV. The CDR3, as DNA: TGTGCCAGCAGCTTAGGAGGGATAGCCTACGAGCAGTACGTC.

The chain uses TRBV11-2 and TRBJ2-2; D is ambiguous. CDR3 length: 16 amino acids. Germline-derived CDR1 and CDR2 are SGHAT and FQNNGV. Trimming removed 0 bases from V and 8 bases from J, with 16 bases in between. This CDR3 reads CASSLDAYGPLGELFF. The CDR3 DNA reads as TGTGCCAGCAGCTTAGATGCCTACGGCCCATTGGGGGAGCTGTTTTTT.

This chain connects TRBV27 to TRBJ2-1; maybe TRBD2 (5 bases). The CDR3 has 13 residues. Trimming took off 5 bases at V and 4 bases at J, with 9 bases between the two ends. Germline CDR1 reads MNHEY; CDR2 reads SMNVEV (reference sequence). CDR3 region: CASSSDYYNEQFF. The CDR3 DNA is TGTGCCAGCAGTAGTGACTATTACAATGAGCAGTTCTTC.

The rearrangement joins TRBV28 to TRBJ1-5; a possible D gene is TRBD1 (6 bases). Germline V gene lookup returns CDR1 MDHEN and CDR2 SYDVKM. The V end was cut by 2 bases, the J end by 4 bases, with 24 bases between. The CDR3 loop spans 19 amino acids. The chain's CDR3 is CASSLGLKRGAGLNQPQHF. The CDR3 region has the DNA TGTGCCAGCAGTTTAGGCCTTAAAAGGGGGGCCGGCCTGAATCAGCCCCAGCATTTT.